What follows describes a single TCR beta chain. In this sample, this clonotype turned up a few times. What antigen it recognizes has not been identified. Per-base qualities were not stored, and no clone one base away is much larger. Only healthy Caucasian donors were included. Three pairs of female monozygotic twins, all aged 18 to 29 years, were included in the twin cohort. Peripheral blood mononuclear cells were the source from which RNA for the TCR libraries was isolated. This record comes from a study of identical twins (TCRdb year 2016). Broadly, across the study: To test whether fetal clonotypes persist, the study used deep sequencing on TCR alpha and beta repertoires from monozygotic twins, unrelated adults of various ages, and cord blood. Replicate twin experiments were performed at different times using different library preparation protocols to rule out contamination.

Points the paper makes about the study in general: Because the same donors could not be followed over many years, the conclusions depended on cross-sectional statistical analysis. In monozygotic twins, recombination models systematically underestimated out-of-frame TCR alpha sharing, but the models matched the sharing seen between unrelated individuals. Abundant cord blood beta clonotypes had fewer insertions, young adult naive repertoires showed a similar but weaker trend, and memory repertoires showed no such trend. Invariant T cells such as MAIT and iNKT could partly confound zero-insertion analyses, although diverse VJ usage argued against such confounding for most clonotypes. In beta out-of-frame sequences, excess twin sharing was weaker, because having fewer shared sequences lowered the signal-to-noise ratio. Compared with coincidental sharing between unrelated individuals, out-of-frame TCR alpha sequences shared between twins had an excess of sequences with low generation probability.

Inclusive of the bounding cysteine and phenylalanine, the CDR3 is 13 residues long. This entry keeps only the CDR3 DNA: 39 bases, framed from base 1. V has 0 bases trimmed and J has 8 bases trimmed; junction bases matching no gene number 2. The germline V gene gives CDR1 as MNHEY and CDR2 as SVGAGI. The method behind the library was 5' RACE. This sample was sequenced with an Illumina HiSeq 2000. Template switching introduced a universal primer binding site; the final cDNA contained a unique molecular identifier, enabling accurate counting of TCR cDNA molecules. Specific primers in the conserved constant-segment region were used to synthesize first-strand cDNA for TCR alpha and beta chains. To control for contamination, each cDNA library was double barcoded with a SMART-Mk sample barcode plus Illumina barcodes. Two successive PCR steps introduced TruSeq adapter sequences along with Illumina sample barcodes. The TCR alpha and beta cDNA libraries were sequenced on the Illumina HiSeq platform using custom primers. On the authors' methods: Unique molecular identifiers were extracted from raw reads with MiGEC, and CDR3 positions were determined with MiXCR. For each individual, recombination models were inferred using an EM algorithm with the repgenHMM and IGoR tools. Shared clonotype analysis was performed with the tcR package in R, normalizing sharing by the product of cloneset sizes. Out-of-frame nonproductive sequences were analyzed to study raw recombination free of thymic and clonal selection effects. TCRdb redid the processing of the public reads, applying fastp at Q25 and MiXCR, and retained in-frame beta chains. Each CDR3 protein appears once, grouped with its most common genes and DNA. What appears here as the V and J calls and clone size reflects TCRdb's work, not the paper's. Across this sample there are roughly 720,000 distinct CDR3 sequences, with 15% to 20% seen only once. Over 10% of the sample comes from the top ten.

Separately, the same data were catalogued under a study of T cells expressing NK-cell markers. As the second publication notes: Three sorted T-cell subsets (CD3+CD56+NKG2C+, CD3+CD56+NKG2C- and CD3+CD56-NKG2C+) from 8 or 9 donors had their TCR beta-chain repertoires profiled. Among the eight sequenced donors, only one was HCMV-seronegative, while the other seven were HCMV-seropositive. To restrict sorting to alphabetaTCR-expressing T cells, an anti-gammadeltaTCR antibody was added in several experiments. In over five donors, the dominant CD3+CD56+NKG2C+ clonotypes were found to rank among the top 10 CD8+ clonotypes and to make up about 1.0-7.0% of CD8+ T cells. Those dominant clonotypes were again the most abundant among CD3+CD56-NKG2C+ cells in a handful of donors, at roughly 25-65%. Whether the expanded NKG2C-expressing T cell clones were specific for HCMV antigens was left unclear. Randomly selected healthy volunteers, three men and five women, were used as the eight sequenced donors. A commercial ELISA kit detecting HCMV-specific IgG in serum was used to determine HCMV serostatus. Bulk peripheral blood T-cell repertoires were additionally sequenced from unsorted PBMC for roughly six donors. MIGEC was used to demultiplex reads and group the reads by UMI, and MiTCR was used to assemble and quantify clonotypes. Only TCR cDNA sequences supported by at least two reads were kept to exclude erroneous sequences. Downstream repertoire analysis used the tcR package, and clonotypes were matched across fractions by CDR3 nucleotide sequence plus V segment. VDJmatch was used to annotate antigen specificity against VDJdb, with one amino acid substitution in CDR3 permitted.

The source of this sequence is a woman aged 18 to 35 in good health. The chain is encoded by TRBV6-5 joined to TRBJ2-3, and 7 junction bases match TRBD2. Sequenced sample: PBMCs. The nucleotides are TGTGCCAGCAGTTACTCAGGGGAGGGTACGCAGTATTTT. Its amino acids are CASSYSGEGTQYF.